These 25 T cell receptor beta chains were sequenced from one sample in a study of cytomegalovirus exposure and HLA in healthy donors (dated by TCRdb to about 2017). Receptor amplification or capture employed the immunoSEQ multiplex PCR assay. A mixture of 60 forward primers for TCR Vbeta segments and 13 reverse primers for TCR Jbeta segments was used in the multiplex PCR. The table was pulled from immuneACCESS by TCRdb, which kept in-frame rearrangements only. Such tables lose some clones; where checked, under half of the loss comes from unresolved V genes, and the rest has no known cause. The sample records about 130,000 clones, 70% to 85% of which are singletons. The ten top clones hold around 2.5% of the sample. Input material: PBMCs. These receptors all stem from a boy aged 2 to 10 in good health and CMV-seronegative.

The gene calls are TRBV9 and TRBJ2-3; TRBD2 is a possible D gene (6 bases). The germline V gene has CDR1 SGDLS and CDR2 YYNGEE. This CDR3 comprises 15 residues. V was cut by 4 bases and J by 3 bases, with 15 bases left in between. The CDR3 is CASSYLPLATDTQYF. DNA for the CDR3: TGTGCCAGCAGCTATCTCCCACTAGCAACAGATACGCAGTATTTT.

The rearrangement uses TRBV18 and TRBJ2-1; 7 bases are a match to TRBD1. CDR1 and CDR2 (germline): KGHSH, LQKENI. This CDR3 spans 16 amino acids. V was pared by 2 bases and J by 0 bases, with 4 bases of the junction left unmatched. The CDR3 nucleotides are TGTGCCAGCTCACCAGGACAGGTGAGCTCCTACAATGAGCAGTTCTTC. This sequence encodes CASSPGQVSSYNEQFF. Variable domain in full (rest from reference TRBV18 and TRBJ2-1): NAGVMQNPRHLVRRRGQEARLRCSPMKGHSHVYWYRQLPEEGLKFMVYLQKENIIDESGMPKERFSAEFPKEGPSILRIQQVVRGDSAAYFCASSPGQVSSYNEQFFGPGTRLTVL.

The chain uses TRBV7-2 and TRBJ2-1; 10 bases are shared with TRBD2. The CDR3 is made up of 16 amino acids. In germline, CDR1 is SGHTA, CDR2 FQGNSA. The V gene end was trimmed by 4 bases and the J gene end by 8 bases; junction bases not matched to a gene: 11. For the CDR3, the DNA is TGTGCCAGCAGCTCCCCTGCAGCGGGGGGGCCGGATGAGCAGTTCTTC. This encodes CASSSPAAGGPDEQFF. The full variable domain, with the rest looked up from reference TRBV7-2 and TRBJ2-1, is GAGVSQSPSNKVTEKGKDVELRCDPISGHTALYWYRQSLGQGLEFLIYFQGNSAPDKSGLPSDRFSAERTGGSVSTLTIQRTQQEDSAVYLCASSSPAAGGPDEQFFGPGTRLTVL.

V gene TRBV7-2 combines with J gene TRBJ1-5; 7 positions agree with TRBD1. Germline lookup yields CDR1 SGHTA and CDR2 FQGNSA. The V and J ends lost 1 base and 7 bases, in that order; junction bases with no gene match: 7. The CDR3 totals 15 residues. The chain's CDR3 is CASSLEQGRAQPQHF. The CDR3 DNA reads TGTGCCAGCAGCTTAGAACAGGGGCGCGCACAGCCCCAGCATTTT.

The chain employs TRBV9 and TRBJ1-5; D call uncertain. V dropped 4 bases and J dropped 7 bases, with 15 bases sitting between them. There are 14 residues in the CDR3. Germline V gene sequence: CDR1 SGDLS, CDR2 YYNGEE. Here the CDR3 reads CASSIRARGQPQHF. The CDR3 nucleotides are TGTGCCAGCAGCATCCGGGCCCGCGGGCAGCCCCAGCATTTT. Full variable domain (remainder filled in from reference TRBV9 and TRBJ1-5): DSGVTQTPKHLITATGQRVTLRCSPRSGDLSVYWYQQSLDQGLQFLIQYYNGEERAKGNILERFSAQQFPDLHSELNLSSLELGDSALYFCASSIRARGQPQHFGDGTRLSIL.

The chain joins TRBV11-2 to TRBJ2-7, with a weak D call TRBD2 (6 bases). Trimming pared 1 base from V and 3 bases from J, leaving 10 bases between. The CDR3 consists of 14 residues. Germline CDR1 is SGHAT and CDR2 is FQNNGV. DNA for the CDR3: TGTGCCAGCAGCTTAGTTGGGGGGAGCTACGAGCAGTACGTC. Its translation: CASSLVGGSYEQYV.

The genes are TRBV19 and TRBJ2-1, with 13 positions matching TRBD2. CDR1 and CDR2 from the germline V gene are LNHDA and SQIVND (reference sequence). The CDR3 is 18 amino acids. The V gene end was trimmed by 2 bases and the J gene end by 3 bases; junction bases not matched to a gene: 7. The CDR3 DNA reads TGTGCCAGTAGTATATCTGAAACTAGCGGGGGGGACTACAATGAGCAGTTCTTC. Its translation is CASSISETSGGDYNEQFF.

This chain joins TRBV7-2 and TRBJ1-1, with no clear D. With 5 bases removed from V and 1 base from J, the gap between germline ends came to 8 bases. The germline V gene encodes CDR1 SGHTA and CDR2 FQGNSA. This CDR3 spans 13 amino acids. The CDR3: CASSPGRNTEAFF. Here the CDR3 DNA reads TGTGCCAGCAGCCCGGGAAGGAACACTGAAGCTTTCTTT. The whole variable domain, filled in from reference TRBV7-2 and TRBJ1-1, reads GAGVSQSPSNKVTEKGKDVELRCDPISGHTALYWYRQSLGQGLEFLIYFQGNSAPDKSGLPSDRFSAERTGGSVSTLTIQRTQQEDSAVYLCASSPGRNTEAFFGQGTRLTVV.

V usage is TRBV10-3 and J usage is TRBJ2-1; no clear D. The CDR3 has 13 residues. Germline CDR1 ENHRY, CDR2 SYGVKD. Deletions cut 4 bases from V and 8 bases from J, with 12 bases between. This chain's CDR3 is CAISAFLADEQFF. CDR3 sequence (DNA): TGTGCCATCAGTGCCTTCTTAGCAGATGAGCAGTTCTTC.

V usage is TRBV15 and J usage is TRBJ1-2; D is possibly TRBD1 (6 bases). Trimming took 8 bases from V and 1 from J, leaving 11 bases between them. This CDR3 has 13 amino acids. Germline V gives CDR1 LNHNV, CDR2 YYDKDF (reference sequence). The CDR3 protein is CATGQGSNYGYTF. The CDR3 nucleotides read TGTGCCACCGGCCAGGGGAGTAACTATGGCTACACCTTC.

The chain recombines TRBV29-1 with TRBJ2-1; 7 nucleotides agree with TRBD2. The ends lost 3 bases at V and 5 bases at J; junction bases unmatched: 10. The germline CDR1 and CDR2 sequences are SQVTM and ANQGSEA. CDR3 size: 15 residues. The CDR3 DNA follows: TGCAGCGTTGAGTTTTGGCTAGCGGTAGACAATGAGCAGTTCTTC. Translation: CSVEFWLAVDNEQFF.

This sequence joins TRBV19 and TRBJ1-1; D may be TRBD1 (5 bases). Per the germline V gene, CDR1 is LNHDA and CDR2 is SQIVND (reference sequence). CDR3 length equals 14 residues. Trimming cost V 2 bases and J 1 base, with 8 bases left between them. CDR3 sequence reads: CASSILGANTEAFF. CDR3 bases: TGTGCCAGTAGTATATTAGGGGCGAACACTGAAGCTTTCTTT.

This clone was counted a single time. The genes are TRBV10-1 and TRBJ2-3, with TRBD1 identical over 7 bases. Germline CDR1 WNHNN, CDR2 SYGVQD (reference sequence). This CDR3 comprises 14 residues. V was clipped by 6 bases and J by 2 bases; unmatched bases: 5. CDR3 sequence (DNA): TGCGCCAGCAGCTGGGACAGTAACACAGATACGCAGTATTTT. Encoded protein: CASSWDSNTDTQYF.

This clone was detected only once. The rearrangement uses TRBV4-2 and TRBJ1-6; TRBD1 matches 9 bases. This CDR3 is built from 16 residues. V lost 3 bases to trimming and J lost 7 bases; unmatched junction nucleotides: 7. Germline V lookup: CDR1 LGHNA, CDR2 YNFKEQ. CDR3 amino acids: CASSQVTGGMNSPLHF. For the CDR3, the DNA is TGTGCCAGCAGCCAGGTTACAGGGGGCATGAATTCACCCCTCCACTTT.

This chain connects TRBV9 to TRBJ1-1; TRBD1 might be the D (5 bases). The CDR3 is made up of 16 amino acids. Trimming took off 3 bases at V and 3 bases at J, with 18 bases between the two ends. CDR1 and CDR2 (germline): SGDLS, YYNGEE. The DNA of the CDR3 is TGTGCCAGCAGCGCCCCCGGGGGGGTATTGGACACTGAAGCTTTCTTT. Its protein is CASSAPGGVLDTEAFF.

V and J are TRBV28 and TRBJ2-1; maybe TRBD2 (6 bases). V was clipped by 3 bases and J by 12 bases, with 18 bases between them. CDR1 MDHEN and CDR2 SYDVKM come from the germline V gene. This CDR3 contains 14 residues. CDR3 coding DNA: TGTGCCAGCAGTTTTCTTGATCCGGGACTTGCGCAGTTCTTC. It codes for CASSFLDPGLAQFF.

This chain connects TRBV6-1 to TRBJ1-5; a possible D gene is TRBD1 (5 bases). Germline values: CDR1 MNHNS, CDR2 SASEGT. V shed 3 bases and J shed 9 bases, with 15 bases lying between them. The CDR3 length is 14 residues. The CDR3 reads CASSDRAGGWPQHF. The CDR3 bases are TGTGCCAGCAGTGATCGGGCCGGGGGGTGGCCCCAGCATTTT.

This clone was seen only once. The chain employs TRBV9 and TRBJ2-1, with TRBD2 matching 15 bases. The CDR3 totals 16 residues. Germline V CDR1 and CDR2: SGDLS, YYNGEE. V lost 3 bases and J lost 9; bases outside the gene matches: 7. The CDR3 region has the DNA TGTGCCAGCAGCGCAAGGACTAGCGGGAGGGCCGGTGAGCAGTTCTTC. Amino acid sequence: CASSARTSGRAGEQFF.

In this sample, this clone turned up a few times. The chain uses TRBV6-5 and TRBJ1-1; D gene unclear. The V end was cut by 2 bases, the J end by 1 base, with 8 bases between. Germline V lookup: CDR1 MNHEY, CDR2 SVGAGI. CDR3 length: 14 amino acids. In DNA form, the CDR3 reads TGTGCCAGCAGTTACGTCCGGGAGAACACTGAAGCTTTCTTT. This codes for CASSYVRENTEAFF.

The chain combines TRBV6-5 with TRBJ2-1; 8 nucleotides match TRBD1. Germline-derived CDR1 and CDR2 are MNHEY and SVGAGI. The V and J ends lost 8 bases and 5 bases, in that order; junction bases with no gene match: 8. The CDR3 contains 14 residues. CDR3 residues: CASCVRGRDNEQFF. The CDR3 DNA reads as TGTGCCAGCTGTGTCAGGGGGCGGGACAATGAGCAGTTCTTC.

The J gene is TRBJ1-1, the V gene TRBV10-3; no firm D call. CDR3 length equals 16 residues. The V end was cut by 4 bases, the J end by 1 base, with 16 bases between. The germline V gene encodes CDR1 ENHRY and CDR2 SYGVKD. The CDR3 spells CAISGLLEQPNTEAFF. In nucleotides, the CDR3 is TGTGCCATCAGTGGGCTTCTGGAGCAGCCGAACACTGAAGCTTTCTTT.

CDR3: CASSITGTENTEAFF. CDR3 sequence (DNA): TGTGCCAGCAGCATCACCGGGACAGAGAACACTGAAGCTTTCTTT. The chain is built from TRBV7-2 and TRBJ1-1; TRBD1 matches 7 bases. V dropped 5 bases and J dropped 1; count of bases not matched to a gene: 7. CDR3 length: 15 amino acids. Germline assignment: CDR1 SGHTA and CDR2 FQGNSA. Full variable domain (remainder filled in from reference TRBV7-2 and TRBJ1-1): GAGVSQSPSNKVTEKGKDVELRCDPISGHTALYWYRQSLGQGLEFLIYFQGNSAPDKSGLPSDRFSAERTGGSVSTLTIQRTQQEDSAVYLCASSITGTENTEAFFGQGTRLTVV.

This chain connects TRBV19 to TRBJ1-1; 7 bases map to TRBD1. The V gene end was trimmed by 6 bases and the J gene end by 4 bases; junction bases not matched to a gene: 5. CDR1 and CDR2 from the germline V gene are LNHDA and SQIVND (reference sequence). This CDR3 region has 13 residues. The CDR3: CASSLQGGTEAFF. CDR3 in DNA: TGTGCCAGTAGCCTTCAGGGGGGCACTGAAGCTTTCTTT.

This chain links TRBV14 with TRBJ1-1; D is unclear. The germline CDR1 and CDR2 sequences are SGHDN and FVKESK. The ends were cut back, 0 bases at V and 3 bases at J, with 8 bases in the middle. This CDR3 is 14 amino acids long. CDR3 sequence: CASSQDIVYTEAFF. CDR3 nucleotides: TGTGCCAGCAGCCAAGATATAGTGTACACTGAAGCTTTCTTT.

CDR3 sequence (DNA): TGTGCCAGCAGTTTATTAGGGCAGGGGACTGAAGCTTTCTTT. Amino acids: CASSLLGQGTEAFF. The V and J genes are TRBV27 and TRBJ1-1; tentatively, D is TRBD1 (6 bases). The CDR3 spans 14 residues. Trimming shortened V by 1 base and J by 5 bases, and 11 bases separated the two germline ends. CDR1 and CDR2 (germline): MNHEY, SMNVEV (reference sequence).